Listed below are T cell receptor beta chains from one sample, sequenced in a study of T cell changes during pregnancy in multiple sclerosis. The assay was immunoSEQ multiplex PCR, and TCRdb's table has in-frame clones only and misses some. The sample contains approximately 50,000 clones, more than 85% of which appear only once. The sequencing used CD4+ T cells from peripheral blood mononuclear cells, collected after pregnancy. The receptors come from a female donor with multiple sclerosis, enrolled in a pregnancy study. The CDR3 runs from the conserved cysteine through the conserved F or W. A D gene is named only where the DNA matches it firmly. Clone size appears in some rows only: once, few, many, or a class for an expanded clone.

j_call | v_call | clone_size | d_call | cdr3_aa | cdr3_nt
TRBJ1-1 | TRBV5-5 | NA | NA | CASSFGTNTEAFF | TGTGCCAGCAGCTTCGGGACAAACACTGAAGCTTTCTTT
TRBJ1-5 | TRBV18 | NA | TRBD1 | CASSPPDRGTPSNQPQHF | TGTGCCAGCTCACCTCCGGACAGGGGGACACCTAGCAATCAGCCCCAGCATTTT
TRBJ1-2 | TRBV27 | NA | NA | CASSRAGQAYGYTF | TGTGCCAGCAGTCGAGCGGGACAAGCTTATGGCTACACCTTC
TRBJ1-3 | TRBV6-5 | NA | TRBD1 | CASSVRQGGTIYF | TGTGCCAGCAGTGTCCGACAGGGCGGCACCATATATTTT
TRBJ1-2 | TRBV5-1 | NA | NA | CASHVGGPISYGYTF | TGCGCCAGTCATGTAGGGGGTCCAATCTCCTATGGCTACACCTTC
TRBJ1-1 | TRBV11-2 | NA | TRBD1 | CASSKQGVRNTEAFF | TGTGCCAGCAGCAAACAGGGGGTGCGGAACACTGAAGCTTTCTTT
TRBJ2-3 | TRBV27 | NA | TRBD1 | CASSFRGTGTDTQYF | TGTGCCAGCAGTTTCCGTGGGACAGGGACAGATACGCAGTATTTT
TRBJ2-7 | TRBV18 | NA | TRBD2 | CASSPQRLAGAGEQYF | TGTGCCAGCTCACCACAGAGACTAGCGGGAGCCGGGGAGCAGTACTTC
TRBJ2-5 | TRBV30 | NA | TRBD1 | CAWSGSIRDRGQKTQYF | TGTGCCTGGAGTGGATCGATCCGGGACAGGGGGCAGAAGACCCAGTACTTC
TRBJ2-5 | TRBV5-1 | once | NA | CASSLDRRRSRGETQYF | TGCGCCAGCAGCTTGGACAGACGGCGGAGCCGCGGGGAGACCCAGTACTTC
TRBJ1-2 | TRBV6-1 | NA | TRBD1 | CATDRGLSGGYTF | TGTGCCACCGACAGGGGTTTATCGGGAGGCTACACCTTC
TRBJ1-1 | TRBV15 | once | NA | CATSVDSRKAFF | TGTGCCACCAGCGTGGACAGCCGTAAAGCTTTCTTT
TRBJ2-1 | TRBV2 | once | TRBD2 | CASKMLAGVDEQFF | TGTGCCAGCAAAATGCTAGCGGGAGTTGATGAGCAGTTCTTC
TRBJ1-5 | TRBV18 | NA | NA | CASSPGTQIWQPQHF | TGTGCCAGCTCACCAGGGACTCAGATTTGGCAGCCCCAGCATTTT
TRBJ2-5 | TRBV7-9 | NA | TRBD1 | CASSMGQGPETQYF | TGTGCCAGCAGCATGGGACAGGGGCCGGAGACCCAGTACTTC
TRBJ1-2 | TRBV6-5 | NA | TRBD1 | CASRLGQGNYGYTF | TGTGCCAGCAGGCTGGGACAGGGCAACTATGGCTACACCTTC
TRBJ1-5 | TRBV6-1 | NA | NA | CASKPGGPNQPQHF | TGTGCCAGCAAACCGGGAGGGCCAAATCAGCCCCAGCATTTT
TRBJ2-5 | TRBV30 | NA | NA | CARSERNSPGTQYF | TGTGCCCGATCTGAGAGGAATTCACCGGGGACCCAGTACTTC
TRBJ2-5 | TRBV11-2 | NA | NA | CASSPRPRGEETQYF | TGTGCCAGCAGCCCCCGCCCCAGGGGAGAGGAGACCCAGTACTTC
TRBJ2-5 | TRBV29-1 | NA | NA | CSVAPRRTTRGIQETQYF | TGCAGCGTTGCGCCCCGGCGAACCACCAGAGGGATCCAAGAGACCCAGTACTTC
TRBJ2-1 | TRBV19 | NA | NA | CASSIPGSSYNEQFF | TGTGCCAGTAGTATACCCGGGAGCTCCTACAATGAGCAGTTCTTC
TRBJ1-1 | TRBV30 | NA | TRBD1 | CAWSVESGGTEAFF | TGTGCCTGGAGTGTAGAGTCAGGGGGAACTGAAGCTTTCTTT